This TCR beta chain was obtained from a study of T-cell reconstitution after alpha-beta-depleted transplantation in children. Study-level findings and limits: T-cell counts and diversity at one year following transplant were attributed mainly to newly produced T cells. By about two months after transplant, alpha-beta T cells reportedly arose from several hundred graft clones that had expanded. Surviving recipient T cells and thymic progenitors underlay high day-60 TCRbeta diversity in some patients.

Germline lookup yields CDR1 SGHRS and CDR2 YFSETQ. This CDR3 is built from 14 residues. Trimming cost V 4 bases and J 0 bases; bases outside gene matches: 1. The table lists this clonotype with a few counts. What it binds is not known. Preparation of the TCRbeta library involved a method that used unique molecular identifiers. A single record per CDR3 protein comes from TCRdb applying MiXCR to the PCR reads. Counted here are 440,000 or so distinct CDR3 sequences, around two fifths occurring once; the ten biggest clones make up 25% to 30%. This specimen was PBMCs, taken before TCRalphabeta/CD19-depleted stem cell transplant. The chain couples TRBV5-1 to TRBJ1-2; 9 nucleotides align to TRBD1. The sequence came from a girl aged 2-9 years with aplastic anemia, due to receive a stem cell transplant. CDR3 sequence reads: CASSRQGANYGYTF. The CDR3 DNA is TGCGCCAGCAGCCGACAGGGGGCTAACTATGGCTACACCTTC.